A single sample is the source of the 17 T cell receptor beta chains below, sequenced in a study of blood T cells in healthy people across ages. Then a second PCR, running about 7 to 11 cycles, was carried out with a sample-barcoded 5' primer and a J-beta primer mix. In TCRdb, the 5' RACE reads were re-called with MiXCR into one record per CDR3 protein. The sample yields hundreds of thousands of distinct CDR3 sequences, roughly 60% seen once. Sequenced: blood. These receptors came from a man under 40 in good health.

This clonotype came up many times. The chain links TRBV3-1 to TRBJ2-3; D unclear. This CDR3 region has 14 residues. V shed 8 bases and J shed 0 bases, with 12 bases lying between them. The germline V gene encodes CDR1 LGHDT and CDR2 YNNKEL (reference sequence). In DNA form, the CDR3 reads TGTGCCAGCGTGGGGTCACTCAGCACAGATACGCAGTATTTT. Amino acids: CASVGSLSTDTQYF.

The chain recombines TRBV4-3 with TRBJ2-2, with 7 bases fitting TRBD1. Germline loops: CDR1 LGHNA, CDR2 YSLEER. V dropped 1 base and J dropped 4; count of bases not matched to a gene: 9. This CDR3 is 17 amino acids long. The CDR3 sequence: CASSQVRGHVGTGELFF. The DNA of the CDR3 is TGCGCCAGCAGCCAAGTTAGGGGGCATGTGGGCACCGGGGAGCTGTTTTTT.

As for this clonotype: Mismatch with germline at one junction end may stem from a read error. The chain is built from TRBV7-7 and TRBJ2-1, with D possibly TRBD2 on 5 matching bases. Looked up from germline, CDR1 is SSHAT and CDR2 is FNYEAQ (reference sequence). This CDR3 spans 16 amino acids. DNA of the CDR3: TGTGCTAGCAGCTTAGCGTTGCGAGGGCCGTTCAATGAGCAGTTCTTC. Translation gives CASSLALRGPFNEQFF.

J is TRBJ2-3 and V is TRBV7-6; TRBD2 matches at 9 bases. The CDR3 covers 17 residues. With 3 bases clipped from V and 3 bases from J, the junction kept 10 bases outside the gene matches. Germline lookup yields CDR1 SGHVS and CDR2 FNYEAQ. The CDR3 nucleotides are TGTGCCAGCAGCTTTCCTTGGGGACTAGCCGAAACAGATACGCAGTATTTT. This codes for CASSFPWGLAETDTQYF.

V usage is TRBV7-9 and J usage is TRBJ2-3; D is tentatively TRBD1 or TRBD2 (5 bases each). V lost 5 bases and J 3 bases, leaving 15 bases between the germline ends. CDR1 is SEHNR and CDR2 is FQNEAQ in the germline V gene (reference sequence). The CDR3 is 15 residues long. For the CDR3, the DNA is TGTGCCAGCAGCGTAGGGGCGGGTTGGACAGATACGCAGTATTTT. Amino acids: CASSVGAGWTDTQYF.

This clonotype was observed once. The chain has TRBV2 and TRBJ2-4; 8 bases fit TRBD2. The DNA end lines up better with TRBJ2-7; the J call may be wrong. The CDR3 extends over 14 amino acids. The germline V gene has CDR1 SNHLY and CDR2 FYNNEI. This chain's CDR3 is CANTSGLEINEQYF. CDR3 bases: TGTGCCAACACCTCGGGACTAGAGATAAACGAGCAGTACTTC.

The chain links TRBV4-3 to TRBJ2-5; the match to TRBD1 covers 7 bases. CDR3 length equals 14 residues. V was clipped by 4 bases and J by 3 bases; unmatched bases: 5. CDR1 is LGHNA, CDR2 YSLEER, per germline. DNA for the CDR3: TGCGCCAGCAGCCCGGACGGGACAGAAGAGACCCAGTACTTC. It yields the protein CASSPDGTEETQYF.

The genes are TRBV18 and TRBJ2-4; 7 nucleotides line up with TRBD2. The J call may be incorrect, as the DNA end agrees better with TRBJ2-7. CDR3 length: 13 residues. The germline V gene encodes CDR1 KGHSH and CDR2 LQKENI. CDR3 region: CASSSGGGDEQYF. The CDR3 DNA follows: TGTGCCAGCTCATCGGGGGGAGGGGACGAGCAGTACTTC.

In its sample, this clonotype is medium-sized. The rearrangement links TRBV11-2 to TRBJ2-5; TRBD1 agrees at 7 bases. V gave up 4 bases and J gave up 7 bases; unmatched junction bases: 15. This CDR3 has 16 residues. Germline V gene lookup returns CDR1 SGHAT and CDR2 FQNNGV. The CDR3 reads CASSSMTGTAWGTQYF. The CDR3 coding sequence is TGTGCCAGCAGCTCAATGACCGGGACAGCCTGGGGGACCCAGTACTTC. Supplemented by reference TRBV11-2 and TRBJ2-5, the full variable domain reads EAGVAQSPRYKIIEKRQSVAFWCNPISGHATLYWYQQILGQGPKLLIQFQNNGVVDDSQLPKDRFSAERLKGVDSTLKIQPAKLEDSAVYLCASSSMTGTAWGTQYFGPGTRLLVL.

This clonotype was found a few times. The chain employs TRBV20-1 and TRBJ1-6; the D gene is possibly TRBD1 (6 bases). The germline gives CDR1 DFQATT, CDR2 SNEGSKA (reference sequence). CDR3 size: 14 residues. V lost 6 bases and J 3 bases, leaving 12 bases between the germline ends. CDR3 in DNA: TGCAGTGCCAGGGGACCGAACTATAATTCACCCCTCCACTTT. Amino acids: CSARGPNYNSPLHF.

The genes are TRBV6-2 or TRBV6-3 and TRBJ2-1, with D unclear. V was clipped by 4 bases and J by 0 bases, with 13 bases between them. CDR3 length: 16 amino acids. Germline values: CDR1 MNHEY, CDR2 SVGEGT. The CDR3 reads CASSLLSKISYNEQFF. CDR3 bases: TGTGCCAGCAGTTTACTCTCCAAGATCTCCTACAATGAGCAGTTCTTC.

This clonotype was observed a few times. The chain couples TRBV20-1 to TRBJ2-1; no firm D call. V shed 0 bases and J shed 10 bases, with 25 bases lying between them. The CDR3 runs 17 residues. Germline loops: CDR1 DFQATT, CDR2 SNEGSKA (reference sequence). DNA for the CDR3: TGCAGTGCTAGAGATACCGAGTGGGATCTGCGTTCGGGCGAGCAGTTCTTC. The encoded protein is CSARDTEWDLRSGEQFF.

The chain uses TRBV9 and TRBJ2-5; D gene ambiguous. The CDR3 sequence is 14 residues long. Germline V gives CDR1 SGDLS, CDR2 YYNGEE. V lost 0 bases and J lost 4, with 10 bases in between. CDR3 DNA sequence: TGTGCCAGCAGCGTAGATTCTAGTGGAGAGACCCAGTACTTC. It translates to CASSVDSSGETQYF.

The J gene is TRBJ2-3, the V gene TRBV29-1; a weak D match, TRBD1 (7 bases). Germline V gene data show CDR1 as SQVTM and CDR2 as ANQGSEA. Trimming left V 4 bases short and J 2 bases short, with 13 bases between. The CDR3 covers 14 residues. CDR3 region: CSVGQGDSTDTQYF. The CDR3 DNA follows: TGCAGCGTTGGCCAGGGGGACTCCACAGATACGCAGTATTTT.

The chain carries TRBV20-1 and TRBJ1-2, with D possibly being TRBD1 (5 bases). The CDR3 has 15 amino acids. Germline lookup yields CDR1 DFQATT and CDR2 SNEGSKA (reference sequence). V gave up 6 bases and J gave up 2 bases, with 19 bases separating them. The CDR3 nucleotides read TGCAGTGCAGATTTAACCCGCCGGGGGAACTATGGCTACACCTTC. As protein: CSADLTRRGNYGYTF.

The genes are TRBV7-6 and TRBJ2-4, with 8 bases matching TRBD1. The J call may be faulty, since TRBJ2-7 better matches the DNA end. This CDR3 is built from 15 residues. Per germline, CDR1 SGHVS and CDR2 FNYEAQ. The CDR3 is CASSRDSGQVYEQYF. The CDR3 coding sequence is TGTGCCAGCAGCCGAGACTCGGGACAGGTATACGAGCAGTACTTC.

This clonotype occurred once. The V call is TRBV20-1, the J call TRBJ2-1; 7 bases match TRBD2. Germline V gene lookup returns CDR1 DFQATT and CDR2 SNEGSKA (reference sequence). After removal of 6 bases from V and 10 bases from J, the junction contained 15 bases not matched to a gene. The CDR3 is 14 residues long. Written as DNA, the CDR3 is TGCAGTGCACGACCTAGCGGACCACCGGGCGAGCAGTTCTTC. Protein product: CSARPSGPPGEQFF.